Below, 18 T cell receptor beta chains from the same sample are listed, as sequenced in a study of T cells in Graves' hyperthyroidism and ophthalmopathy. Amplification yielded TCR beta CDR3 regions, with RNA transcripts as the source. The HTBI set primed first-round TCR CDR3 RT-PCR. TCRdb used MiXCR to reprocess the multiplex PCR reads, holding one entry per CDR3 protein. In the table there are roughly 380,000 distinct CDR3 sequences, roughly an eighth of which are singletons. Sequences were obtained from blood. Receptors were obtained from a woman aged 18-29 years with Graves' hyperthyroidism.

This clonotype was seen repeatedly, ten times or more. This rearrangement joins TRBV11-2 to TRBJ2-7, with 7 bases lining up with TRBD1. The CDR3 is 14 amino acids. V was clipped by 3 bases and J by 4 bases; unmatched bases: 6. Germline CDR1 reads SGHAT; CDR2 reads FQNNGV. The CDR3 protein is CASSFETGFYEQYF. In DNA form, the CDR3 reads TGTGCCAGCAGCTTTGAGACAGGGTTTTACGAGCAGTACTTC. Complete variable domain (other parts from reference TRBV11-2 and TRBJ2-7): EAGVAQSPRYKIIEKRQSVAFWCNPISGHATLYWYQQILGQGPKLLIQFQNNGVVDDSQLPKDRFSAERLKGVDSTLKIQPAKLEDSAVYLCASSFETGFYEQYFGPGTRLTVT.

This clonotype appeared a few times. The CDR3 sequence is CASSLGVVGETQYF. The CDR3 bases are TGTGCCAGCAGTTTAGGAGTAGTCGGGGAGACCCAGTACTTC. The rearrangement joins TRBV27 to TRBJ2-5; D uncertain. This CDR3 region has 14 residues. Germline V gene sequence: CDR1 MNHEY, CDR2 SMNVEV (reference sequence). Trimming shortened V by 2 bases and J by 5 bases, and 12 bases separated the two germline ends.

The sample holds many counts of this clonotype. V usage is TRBV6-1 and J usage is TRBJ1-4, with a tentative D call TRBD1 (6 bases). V lost 2 bases and J lost 8, with 18 bases in between. Germline loops: CDR1 MNHNS, CDR2 SASEGT. The CDR3 sequence is 16 residues long. CDR3 DNA: TGTGCCAGCAGTGAAACCCTATGGGGGGCGAAGGAAAAACTGTTTTTT. It specifies CASSETLWGAKEKLFF.

There are many counts of this clonotype. J is TRBJ1-5 and V is TRBV30; D call uncertain. The germline V gene encodes CDR1 GTSNPN and CDR2 SVGIG (reference sequence). V was shortened by 0 bases and J by 2 bases, with 8 bases between the two germline ends. This CDR3 spans 14 amino acids. In DNA form, the CDR3 reads TGTGCCTGGAGTGTATTTACTCGCAATCAGCCCCAGCATTTT. Translating it yields CAWSVFTRNQPQHF. Full variable domain (remainder filled in from reference TRBV30 and TRBJ1-5): SQTIHQWPATLVQPVGSPLSLECTVEGTSNPNLYWYRQAAGRGLQLLFYSVGIGQISSEVPQNLSASRPQDRQFILSSKKLLLSDSGFYLCAWSVFTRNQPQHFGDGTRLSIL.

In regard to this clonotype: A much larger clone differs from this one at a single base, so this may be a read error. This chain connects TRBV3-1 to TRBJ1-6, with D perhaps matching TRBD1 (6 bases). CDR3 length equals 13 residues. The germline V gene encodes CDR1 LGHDT and CDR2 YNNKEL (reference sequence). CDR3 in DNA: TGTGCCAGCCGCCAACAGGGAAATTCACCCCTCCACTTT. It is translated as CASRQQGNSPLHF.

This clonotype was counted ten times or more. V and J are TRBV28 and TRBJ2-5; TRBD1 agrees at 9 bases. CDR1 is MDHEN and CDR2 is SYDVKM in the germline V gene. The CDR3 loop spans 14 amino acids. With V trimmed by 3 bases and J by 10 bases, 9 bases remained unmatched. The CDR3 coding sequence is TGTGCCAGCAGTTTGGGGTACAGGGGGCTTCTCCAGTACTTC. This gives the protein CASSLGYRGLLQYF.

The J gene is TRBJ2-1, the V gene TRBV6-2 or TRBV6-3, with D uncertain. The CDR3 is 15 residues long. V was shortened by 7 bases and J by 0 bases, with 13 bases between the two germline ends. Germline lookup yields CDR1 MNHEY and CDR2 SVGEGT. The CDR3 DNA reads as TGTGCCAGCACCCCCGGCGGCACCTCCTACAATGAGCAGTTCTTC. It specifies CASTPGGTSYNEQFF.

This clonotype was detected ten times or more. This rearrangement joins TRBV7-3 to TRBJ2-3; no firm D call. This CDR3 contains 15 residues. V was cut by 5 bases and J by 0 bases, with 12 bases left in between. The germline V gene encodes CDR1 SGHTA and CDR2 FQGTGA. CDR3 amino acids: CASSQGSASTDTQYF. CDR3 in DNA: TGTGCCAGCAGCCAAGGGTCGGCAAGCACAGATACGCAGTATTTT. The whole variable domain, filled in from reference TRBV7-3 and TRBJ2-3, reads GAGVSQTPSNKVTEKGKYVELRCDPISGHTALYWYRQSLGQGPEFLIYFQGTGAADDSGLPNDRFFAVRPEGSVSTLKIQRTERGDSAVYLCASSQGSASTDTQYFGPGTRLTVL.

This clonotype showed up just once. V usage is TRBV11-2 and J usage is TRBJ2-7; 13 bases are a match to TRBD2. The germline V gene encodes CDR1 SGHAT and CDR2 FQNNGV. The CDR3 contains 18 residues. V was pared by 2 bases and J by 5 bases, with 12 bases of the junction left unmatched. The CDR3 nucleotides are TGTGCCAGCAGCTTAACCCCGGGACTAGCGGGAAGGGGACACGAGCAGTACTTC. Its protein is CASSLTPGLAGRGHEQYF.

This rearrangement joins TRBV6-2 or TRBV6-3 to TRBJ2-3, with TRBD2 matching over 8 bases. The ends lost 0 bases at V and 4 bases at J; junction bases unmatched: 3. This CDR3 spans 15 amino acids. Germline values: CDR1 MNHEY, CDR2 SVGEGT. The CDR3 coding sequence is TGTGCCAGCAGTTACTCTAGCGGGACTGCAGATACGCAGTATTTT. Translating it yields CASSYSSGTADTQYF.

This clonotype was counted ten times or more. The rearrangement links TRBV3-1 to TRBJ2-3, with TRBD2 identical over 8 bases. Per germline, CDR1 LGHDT and CDR2 YNNKEL (reference sequence). The CDR3 contains 20 residues. The J segment lost 2 bases and the V segment lost 0 bases, leaving 16 bases of the junction unmatched. The CDR3 DNA sequence: TGTGCCAGCAGCCAAGATGCAATACTGGGAGCGGGGGACGCCACAGATACGCAGTATTTT. Translated: CASSQDAILGAGDATDTQYF.

The table lists this clonotype with many counts. The chain has TRBV5-6 and TRBJ2-7; 10 bases match TRBD2. V dropped 0 bases and J dropped 2; count of bases not matched to a gene: 8. This CDR3 is 17 amino acids long. Germline V CDR1 and CDR2: SGHDT, YYEEEE. CDR3 amino acids: CASSLGLAGPQPYEQYF. The CDR3 nucleotides read TGTGCCAGCAGCTTGGGACTAGCGGGTCCTCAACCCTACGAGCAGTACTTC.

This clonotype was counted at least ten times. The V and J genes are TRBV6-1 and TRBJ2-6; D is unclear. CDR3 length equals 16 residues. V lost 4 bases and J 0 bases, leaving 10 bases between the germline ends. The germline V gene has CDR1 MNHNS and CDR2 SASEGT. The CDR3 here is CASSAGPYSGANVLTF. The CDR3 DNA reads TGTGCCAGCAGTGCGGGTCCCTACTCTGGGGCCAACGTCCTGACTTTC.

This clonotype was counted many times. The chain links TRBV20-1 to TRBJ2-3; 9 bases agree with TRBD2. Looked up from germline, CDR1 is DFQATT and CDR2 is SNEGSKA (reference sequence). Trimming removed 6 bases from V and 0 bases from J; junction bases left unmatched: 10. CDR3 length equals 16 residues. The DNA of the CDR3 is TGCAGTGCGAGCTCCGGGACTAGCTCTAGCACAGATACGCAGTATTTT. Amino acid sequence: CSASSGTSSSTDTQYF.

The rearrangement joins TRBV20-1 to TRBJ1-1, with 10 bases identical to TRBD1. Looked up from germline, CDR1 is DFQATT and CDR2 is SNEGSKA (reference sequence). The CDR3 runs to 15 residues. V dropped 6 bases and J dropped 3; count of bases not matched to a gene: 10. As DNA, the CDR3 is TGCAGTGCCATAGACAGGGGGCATGGGGACACTGAAGCTTTCTTT. Amino acids: CSAIDRGHGDTEAFF.

This clonotype has a handful of counts. The CDR3 DNA reads TGTGCCACCAGTGACTCCGGGACAGGGCCCTACAATGAGCAGTTCTTC. Its protein is CATSDSGTGPYNEQFF. This sequence joins TRBV24-1 and TRBJ2-1; 9 nucleotides line up with TRBD1. V gave up 4 bases and J gave up 2 bases; unmatched junction bases: 5. In germline, CDR1 is KGHDR, CDR2 SFDVKD. The length of the CDR3 is 16 residues.

This clonotype was counted at least ten times. This rearrangement joins TRBV30 to TRBJ2-3; D gene unclear. The V end was cut by 2 bases, the J end by 2 bases, with 5 bases between. Germline values: CDR1 GTSNPN, CDR2 SVGIG (reference sequence). This CDR3 comprises 12 residues. The CDR3 here is CAWSRITDTQYF. CDR3 nucleotide sequence: TGTGCCTGGAGTCGGATCACAGATACGCAGTATTTT.

The chain couples TRBV3-1 to TRBJ2-5, with 12 nucleotides matching TRBD2. CDR1 and CDR2 (germline): LGHDT, YNNKEL (reference sequence). The CDR3 loop spans 15 amino acids. V shed 5 bases and J 5 bases; nucleotides not matched to a gene: 6. Here the CDR3 reads CASSALTSGSETQYF. CDR3 nucleotide sequence: TGTGCCAGCAGCGCCCTGACTAGCGGGAGCGAGACCCAGTACTTC.